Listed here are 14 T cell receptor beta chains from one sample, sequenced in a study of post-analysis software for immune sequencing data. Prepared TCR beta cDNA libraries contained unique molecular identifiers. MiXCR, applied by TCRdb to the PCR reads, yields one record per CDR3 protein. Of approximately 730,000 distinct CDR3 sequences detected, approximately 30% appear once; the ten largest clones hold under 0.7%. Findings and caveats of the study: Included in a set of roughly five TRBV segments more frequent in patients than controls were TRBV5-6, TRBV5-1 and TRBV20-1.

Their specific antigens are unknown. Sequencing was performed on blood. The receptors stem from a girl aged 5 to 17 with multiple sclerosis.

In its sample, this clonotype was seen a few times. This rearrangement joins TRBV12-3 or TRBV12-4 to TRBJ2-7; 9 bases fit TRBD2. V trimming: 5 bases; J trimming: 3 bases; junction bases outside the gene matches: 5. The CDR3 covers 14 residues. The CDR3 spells CASSRLAEYYEQYF. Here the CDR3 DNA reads TGTGCCAGCAGTAGACTAGCGGAATACTACGAGCAGTACTTC.

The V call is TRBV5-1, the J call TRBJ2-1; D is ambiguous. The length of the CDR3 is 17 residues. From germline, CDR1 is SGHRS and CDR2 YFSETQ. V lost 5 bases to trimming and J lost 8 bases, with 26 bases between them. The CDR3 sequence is CASRGSTDLRPLDEQFF. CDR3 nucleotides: TGCGCCAGCAGGGGCTCGACTGATCTCCGCCCTCTTGATGAGCAGTTCTTC.

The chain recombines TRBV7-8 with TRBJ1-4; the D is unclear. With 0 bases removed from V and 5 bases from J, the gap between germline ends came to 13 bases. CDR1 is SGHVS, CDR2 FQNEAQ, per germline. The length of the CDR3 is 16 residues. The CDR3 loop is CASSLASGGKNEKLFF. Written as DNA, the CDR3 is TGTGCCAGCAGCTTAGCCTCGGGCGGTAAAAATGAAAAACTGTTTTTT.

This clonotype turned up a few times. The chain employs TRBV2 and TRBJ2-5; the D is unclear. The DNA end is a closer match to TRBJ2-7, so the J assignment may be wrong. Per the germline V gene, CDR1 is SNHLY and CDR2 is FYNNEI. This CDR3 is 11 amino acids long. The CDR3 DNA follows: TGTGCCAGCAAGGGCCCGGGCGAGCAGTACTTC. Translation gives CASKGPGEQYF.

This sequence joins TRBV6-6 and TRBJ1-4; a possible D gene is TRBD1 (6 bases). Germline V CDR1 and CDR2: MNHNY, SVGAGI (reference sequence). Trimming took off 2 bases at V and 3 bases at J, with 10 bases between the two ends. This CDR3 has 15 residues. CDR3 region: CASSYRGGANEKLFF. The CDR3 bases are TGTGCCAGCAGTTACCGCGGGGGCGCTAATGAAAAACTGTTTTTT.

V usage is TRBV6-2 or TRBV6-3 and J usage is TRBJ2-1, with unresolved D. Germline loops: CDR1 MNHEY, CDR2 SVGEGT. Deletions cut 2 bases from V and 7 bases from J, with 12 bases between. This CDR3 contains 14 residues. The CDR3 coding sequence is TGTGCCAGCAGTTACAAAGTAGGTAGGAATGAGCAGTTCTTC. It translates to CASSYKVGRNEQFF.

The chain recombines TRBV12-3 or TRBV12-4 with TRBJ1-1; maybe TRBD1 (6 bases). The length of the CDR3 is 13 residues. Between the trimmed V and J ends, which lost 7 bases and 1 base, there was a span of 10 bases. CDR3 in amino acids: CASILGGNTEAFF. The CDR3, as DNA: TGTGCCAGCATATTAGGGGGGAACACTGAAGCTTTCTTT.

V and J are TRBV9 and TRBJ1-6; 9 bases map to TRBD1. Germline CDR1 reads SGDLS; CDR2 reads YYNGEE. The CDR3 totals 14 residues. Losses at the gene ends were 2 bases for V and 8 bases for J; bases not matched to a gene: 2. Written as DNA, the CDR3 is TGTGCCAGCAGCGTTCGGACAGGGGATTCACCCCTCCACTTT. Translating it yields CASSVRTGDSPLHF. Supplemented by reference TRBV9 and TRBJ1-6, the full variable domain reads DSGVTQTPKHLITATGQRVTLRCSPRSGDLSVYWYQQSLDQGLQFLIQYYNGEERAKGNILERFSAQQFPDLHSELNLSSLELGDSALYFCASSVRTGDSPLHFGNGTRLTVT.

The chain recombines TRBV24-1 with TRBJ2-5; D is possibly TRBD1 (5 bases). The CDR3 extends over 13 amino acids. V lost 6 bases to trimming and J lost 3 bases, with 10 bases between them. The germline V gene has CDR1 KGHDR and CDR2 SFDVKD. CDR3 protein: CATSFFREETQYF. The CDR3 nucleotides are TGTGCCACCAGTTTTTTCAGGGAAGAGACCCAGTACTTC.

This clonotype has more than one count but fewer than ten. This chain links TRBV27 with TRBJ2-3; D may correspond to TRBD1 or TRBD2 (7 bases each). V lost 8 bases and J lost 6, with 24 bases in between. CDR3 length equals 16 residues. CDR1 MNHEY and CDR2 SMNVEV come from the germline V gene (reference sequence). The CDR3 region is CASGADRQGGIDTQYF. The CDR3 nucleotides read TGTGCCAGCGGGGCCGACCGACAGGGAGGGATTGATACGCAGTATTTT.

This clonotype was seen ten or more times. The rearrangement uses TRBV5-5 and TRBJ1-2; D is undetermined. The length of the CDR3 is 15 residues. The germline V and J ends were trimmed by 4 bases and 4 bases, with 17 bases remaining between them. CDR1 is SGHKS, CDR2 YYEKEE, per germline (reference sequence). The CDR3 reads CASSLEAVASYGYTF. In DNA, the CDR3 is TGTGCCAGCAGCCTCGAGGCAGTTGCGTCCTATGGCTACACCTTC.

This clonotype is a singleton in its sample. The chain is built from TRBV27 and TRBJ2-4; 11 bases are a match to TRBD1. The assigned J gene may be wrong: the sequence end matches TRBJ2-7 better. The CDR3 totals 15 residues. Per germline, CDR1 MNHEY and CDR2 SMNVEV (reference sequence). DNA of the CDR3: TGTGCCAGCAGCCCCTGGGACAGGGGGATGGACGAGCAGTACTTC. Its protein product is CASSPWDRGMDEQYF.

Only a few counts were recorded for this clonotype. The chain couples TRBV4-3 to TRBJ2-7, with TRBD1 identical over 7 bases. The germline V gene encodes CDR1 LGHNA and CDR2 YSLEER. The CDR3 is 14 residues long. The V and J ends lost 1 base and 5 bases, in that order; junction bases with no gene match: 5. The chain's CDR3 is CASSQGQGIDEQYF. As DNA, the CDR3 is TGCGCCAGCAGCCAAGGACAGGGTATCGACGAGCAGTACTTC.

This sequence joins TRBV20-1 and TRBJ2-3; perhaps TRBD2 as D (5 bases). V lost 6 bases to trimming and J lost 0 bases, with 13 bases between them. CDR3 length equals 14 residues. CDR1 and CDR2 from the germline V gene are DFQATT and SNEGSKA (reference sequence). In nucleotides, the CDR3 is TGCAGTGCACTTAGCGTGGGAAGCACAGATACGCAGTATTTT. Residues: CSALSVGSTDTQYF.